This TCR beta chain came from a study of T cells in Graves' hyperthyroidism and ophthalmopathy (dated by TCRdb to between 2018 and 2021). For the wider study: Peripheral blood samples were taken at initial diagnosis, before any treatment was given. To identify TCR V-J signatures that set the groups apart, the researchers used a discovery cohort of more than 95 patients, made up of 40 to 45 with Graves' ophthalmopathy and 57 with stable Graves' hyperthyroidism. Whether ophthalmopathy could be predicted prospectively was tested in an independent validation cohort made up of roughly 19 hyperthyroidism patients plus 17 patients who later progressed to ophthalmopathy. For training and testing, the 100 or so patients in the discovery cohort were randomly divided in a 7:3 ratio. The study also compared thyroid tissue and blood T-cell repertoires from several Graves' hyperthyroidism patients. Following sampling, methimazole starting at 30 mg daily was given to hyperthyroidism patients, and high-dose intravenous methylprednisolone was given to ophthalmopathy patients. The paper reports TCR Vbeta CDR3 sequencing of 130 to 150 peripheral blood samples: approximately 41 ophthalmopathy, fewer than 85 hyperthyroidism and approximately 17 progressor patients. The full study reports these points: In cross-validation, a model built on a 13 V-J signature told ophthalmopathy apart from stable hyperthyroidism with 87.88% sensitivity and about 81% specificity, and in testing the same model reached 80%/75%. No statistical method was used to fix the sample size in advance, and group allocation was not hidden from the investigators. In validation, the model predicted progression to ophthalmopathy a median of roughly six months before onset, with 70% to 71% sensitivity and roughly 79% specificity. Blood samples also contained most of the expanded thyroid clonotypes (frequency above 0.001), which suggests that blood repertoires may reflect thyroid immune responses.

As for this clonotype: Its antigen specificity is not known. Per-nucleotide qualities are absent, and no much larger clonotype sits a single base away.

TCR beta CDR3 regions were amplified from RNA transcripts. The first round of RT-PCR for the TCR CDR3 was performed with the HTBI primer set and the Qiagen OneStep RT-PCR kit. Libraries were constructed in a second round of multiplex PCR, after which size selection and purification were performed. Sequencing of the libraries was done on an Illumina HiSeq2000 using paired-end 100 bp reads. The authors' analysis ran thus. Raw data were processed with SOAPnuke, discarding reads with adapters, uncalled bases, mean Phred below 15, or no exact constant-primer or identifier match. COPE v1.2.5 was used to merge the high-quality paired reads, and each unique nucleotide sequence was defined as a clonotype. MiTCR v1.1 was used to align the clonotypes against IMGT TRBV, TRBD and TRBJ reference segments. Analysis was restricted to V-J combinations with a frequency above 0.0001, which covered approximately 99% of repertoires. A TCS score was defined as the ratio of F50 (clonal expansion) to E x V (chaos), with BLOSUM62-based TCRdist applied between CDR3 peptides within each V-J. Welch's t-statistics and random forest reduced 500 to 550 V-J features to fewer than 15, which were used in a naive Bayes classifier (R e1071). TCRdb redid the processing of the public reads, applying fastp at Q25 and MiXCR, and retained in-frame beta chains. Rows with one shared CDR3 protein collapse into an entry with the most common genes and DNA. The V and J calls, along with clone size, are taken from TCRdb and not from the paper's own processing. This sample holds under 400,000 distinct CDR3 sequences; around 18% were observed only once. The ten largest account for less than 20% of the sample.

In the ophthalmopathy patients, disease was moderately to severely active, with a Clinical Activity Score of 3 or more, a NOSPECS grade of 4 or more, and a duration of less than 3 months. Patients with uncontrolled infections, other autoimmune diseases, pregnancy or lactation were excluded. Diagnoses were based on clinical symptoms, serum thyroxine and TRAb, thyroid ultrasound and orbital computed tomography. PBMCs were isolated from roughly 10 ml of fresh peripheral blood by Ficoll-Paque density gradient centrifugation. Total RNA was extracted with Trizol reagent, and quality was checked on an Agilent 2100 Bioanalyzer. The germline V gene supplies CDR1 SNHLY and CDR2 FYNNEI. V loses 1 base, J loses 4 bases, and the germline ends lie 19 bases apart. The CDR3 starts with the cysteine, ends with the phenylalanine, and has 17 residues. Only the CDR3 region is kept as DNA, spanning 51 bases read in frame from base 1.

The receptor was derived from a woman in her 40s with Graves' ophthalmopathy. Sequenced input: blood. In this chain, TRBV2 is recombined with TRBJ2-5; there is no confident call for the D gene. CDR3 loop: CASSEVRTLGPGETQYF. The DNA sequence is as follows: TGTGCCAGCAGTGAAGTACGAACCTTAGGGCCCGGAGAGACCCAGTACTTC.